This T cell receptor beta chain was captured by sequencing in a study of blood T cell repertoires in COVID-19. Across the study: Material from acute and convalescent COVID-19 was sourced from the United States, Italy and Spain. PBMCs, B-cell-depleted T cells, or T cells provided the cDNA or gDNA that made up the material.

Germline lookup yields CDR1 SQVTM and CDR2 ANQGSEA. V lost 5 bases and J lost 3, with 11 bases in between. The CDR3 has 13 amino acids. Original analysis: Amplifying reference gene primers gave estimates of nucleated cell counts. The table came from immunoSEQ multiplex PCR; TCRdb's copy has only in-frame clones and leaves some out. That table supplies the V and J calls and clone size; D and trimming were determined from the DNA. This table holds 250,000 to 350,000 clones, about nine tenths found once. This clone was seen once. The sample consisted of peripheral blood. This clonotype was sampled from a woman aged 60-75 years with acute or convalescent COVID-19. J is TRBJ2-1 and V is TRBV29-1; tentative D call: TRBD1 (6 bases). The chain's CDR3 is CSVRKDSYNEQFF. The CDR3 coding sequence is TGCAGCGTTCGAAAGGACAGCTACAATGAGCAGTTCTTC.